This TCR beta chain is from a study of blood T cell repertoires in COVID-19. Turning to the study itself: COVID-19 samples from acute and convalescent phases originated in the United States, Italy and Spain. The analysed material was cDNA or gDNA that came from T cells, B-cell-depleted T cells, or PBMCs.

As processed by the authors: Estimation of nucleated cell counts was performed using reference gene primer amplification. The data were produced by immunoSEQ multiplex PCR, yet TCRdb's version contains in-frame clones alone and is incomplete. V and J calls and clone size follow that table, whereas D and trimming were derived from the DNA. The profile shows tens of thousands of clones, roughly 89% of them singletons. The receptor was derived from a woman aged 50 to 65 with active COVID-19. Input material: peripheral blood.

The CDR3 DNA follows: TGTGCCAGCAGCTCATATTTGGGGGGGCCCAACACCGGGGAGCTGTTTTTT. It codes for CASSSYLGGPNTGELFF. The V call is TRBV7-3, the J call TRBJ2-2, with a possible D match to TRBD2 (7 bases). Trimming left V 4 bases short and J 2 bases short, with 17 bases between. There are 17 residues in the CDR3. Germline values: CDR1 SGHTA, CDR2 FQGTGA.